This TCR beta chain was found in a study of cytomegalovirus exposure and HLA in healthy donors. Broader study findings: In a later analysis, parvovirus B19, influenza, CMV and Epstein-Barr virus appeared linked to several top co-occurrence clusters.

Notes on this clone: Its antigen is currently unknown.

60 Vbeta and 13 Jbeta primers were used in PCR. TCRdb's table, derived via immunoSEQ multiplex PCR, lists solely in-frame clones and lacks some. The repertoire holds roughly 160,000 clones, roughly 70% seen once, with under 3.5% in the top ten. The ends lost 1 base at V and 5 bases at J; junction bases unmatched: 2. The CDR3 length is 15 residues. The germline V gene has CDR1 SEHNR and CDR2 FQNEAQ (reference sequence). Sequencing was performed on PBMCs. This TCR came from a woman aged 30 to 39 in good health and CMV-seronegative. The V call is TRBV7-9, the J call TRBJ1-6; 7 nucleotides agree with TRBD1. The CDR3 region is CASSLGQGDNSPLHF. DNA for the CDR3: TGTGCCAGCAGCTTAGGGCAGGGGGATAATTCACCCCTCCACTTT.